This record covers a single TCR beta chain. Antigen specificity is unknown. Different DNA sequences within this sample yield the same CDR3. The treatment denotes: oral pan-JAK inhibitor, 5-10 mg twice daily. Cell sorting on a FACSAria was used to separate CD4+ and CD8+ T cells from the PBMCs. This specimen comes from a study of CD8+ T cells in alopecia areata. Study observations and caveats: Scalp clonality and expanded CD8+ clones among the top 100 showed significant decreases with tofacitinib. Just one nonresponder means the tie between baseline CD8+ expansion and response stays uncertain. While patients received tofacitinib, many expanded lesional clones remained present in scalp and blood.

The V end was cut by 3 bases, the J end by 6 bases, with 6 bases between. The CDR3 is 12 residues long. Germline lookup yields CDR1 SEHNR and CDR2 FQNEAQ (reference sequence). Extracted RNA was reverse transcribed, and the resulting cDNA served as sequencing template. Sequencing used immunoSEQ multiplex PCR; TCRdb keeps in-frame clones, though not all of them. Found here are about 92,000 clones, roughly two fifths of them singletons; the top ten hold around 20%. This sequence was found in a human donor with alopecia areata. The rearrangement uses TRBV7-9 and TRBJ1-5, with D unresolved. The specimen was CD8+ T cells sorted from blood, collected at week 24, from a patient treated with tofacitinib. The CDR3 bases are TGTGCCAGCAGCTTCCCCGGTCAGCCCCAGCATTTT. It encodes CASSFPGQPQHF. The whole variable domain, filled in from reference TRBV7-9 and TRBJ1-5, reads DTGVSQNPRHKITKRGQNVTFRCDPISEHNRLYWYRQTLGQGPEFLTYFQNEAQLEKSRLLSDRFSAERPKGSFSTLEIQRTEQGDSAMYLCASSFPGQPQHFGDGTRLSIL.